This T cell receptor (beta chain) originates from a study of blood T cell repertoires in COVID-19. Looking at the study overall: Whether acute or convalescent, the COVID-19 samples came from the United States, Italy and Spain.

Germline CDR1 SGDLS, CDR2 YYNGEE. The CDR3 consists of 16 residues. Between the trimmed V and J ends, which lost 0 bases and 4 bases, there was a span of 14 bases. Measured with immunoSEQ multiplex PCR; TCRdb has only the in-frame clones, and not every one. The profile shows some 110,000 clones, 91% of them singletons. The specimen was peripheral blood. This clonotype was obtained from a human donor in a cohort sampled during active COVID-19. The chain combines TRBV9 with TRBJ2-1, with a tentative D call TRBD1 (7 bases). CDR3 coding DNA: TGTGCCAGCAGCGTAGAGGAGGGGGCCTTATACAATGAGCAGTTCTTC. It specifies CASSVEEGALYNEQFF. Drawing the rest from reference TRBV9 and TRBJ2-1, the complete variable domain is DSGVTQTPKHLITATGQRVTLRCSPRSGDLSVYWYQQSLDQGLQFLIQYYNGEERAKGNILERFSAQQFPDLHSELNLSSLELGDSALYFCASSVEEGALYNEQFFGPGTRLTVL.